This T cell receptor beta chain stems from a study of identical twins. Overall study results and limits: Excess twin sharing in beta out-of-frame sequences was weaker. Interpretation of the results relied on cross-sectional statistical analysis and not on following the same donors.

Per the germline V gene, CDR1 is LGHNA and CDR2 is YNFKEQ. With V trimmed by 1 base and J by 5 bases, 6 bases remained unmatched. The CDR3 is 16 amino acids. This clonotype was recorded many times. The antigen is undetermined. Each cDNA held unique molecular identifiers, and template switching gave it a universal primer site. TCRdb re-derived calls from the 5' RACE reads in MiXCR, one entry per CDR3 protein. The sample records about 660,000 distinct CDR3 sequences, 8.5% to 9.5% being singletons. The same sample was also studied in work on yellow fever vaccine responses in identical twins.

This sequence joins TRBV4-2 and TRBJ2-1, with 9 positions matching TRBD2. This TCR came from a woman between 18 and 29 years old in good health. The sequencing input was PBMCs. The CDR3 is CASSQVWAGGDNEQFF. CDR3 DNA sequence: TGTGCCAGCAGCCAAGTTTGGGCGGGAGGGGACAATGAGCAGTTCTTC.